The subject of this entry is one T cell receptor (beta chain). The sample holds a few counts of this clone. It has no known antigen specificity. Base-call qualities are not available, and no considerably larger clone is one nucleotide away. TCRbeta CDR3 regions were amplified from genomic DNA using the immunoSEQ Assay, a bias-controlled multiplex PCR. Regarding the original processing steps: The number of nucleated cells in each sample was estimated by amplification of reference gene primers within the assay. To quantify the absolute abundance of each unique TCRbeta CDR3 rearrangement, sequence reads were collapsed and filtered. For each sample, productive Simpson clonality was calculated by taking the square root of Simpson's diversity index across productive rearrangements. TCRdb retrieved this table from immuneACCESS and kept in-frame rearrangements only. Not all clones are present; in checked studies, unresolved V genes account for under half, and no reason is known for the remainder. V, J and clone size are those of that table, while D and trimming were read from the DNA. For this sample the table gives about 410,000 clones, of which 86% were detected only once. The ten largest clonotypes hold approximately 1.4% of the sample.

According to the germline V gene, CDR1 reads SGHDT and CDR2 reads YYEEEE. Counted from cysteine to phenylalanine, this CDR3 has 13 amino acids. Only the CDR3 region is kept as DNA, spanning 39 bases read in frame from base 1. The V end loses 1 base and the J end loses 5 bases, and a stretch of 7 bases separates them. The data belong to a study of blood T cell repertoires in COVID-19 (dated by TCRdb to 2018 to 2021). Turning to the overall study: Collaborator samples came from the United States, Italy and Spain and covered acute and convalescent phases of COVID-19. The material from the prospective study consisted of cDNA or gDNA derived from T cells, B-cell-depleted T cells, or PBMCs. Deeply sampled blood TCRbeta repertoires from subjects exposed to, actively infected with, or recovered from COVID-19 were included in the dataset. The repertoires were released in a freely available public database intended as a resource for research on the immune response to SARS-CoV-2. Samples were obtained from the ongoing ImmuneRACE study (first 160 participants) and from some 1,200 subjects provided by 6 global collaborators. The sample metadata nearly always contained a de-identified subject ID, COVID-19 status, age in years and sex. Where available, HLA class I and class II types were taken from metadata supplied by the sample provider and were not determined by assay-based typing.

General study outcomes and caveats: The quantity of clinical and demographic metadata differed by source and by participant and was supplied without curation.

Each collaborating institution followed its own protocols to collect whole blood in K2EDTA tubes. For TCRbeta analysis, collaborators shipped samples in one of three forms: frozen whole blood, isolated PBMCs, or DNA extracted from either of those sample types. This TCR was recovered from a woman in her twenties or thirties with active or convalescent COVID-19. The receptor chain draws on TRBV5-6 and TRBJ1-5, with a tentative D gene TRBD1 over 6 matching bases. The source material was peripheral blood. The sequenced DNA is TGTGCCAGCAGCTTGTCAGGGGATCAGCCCCAGCATTTT. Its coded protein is CASSLSGDQPQHF.